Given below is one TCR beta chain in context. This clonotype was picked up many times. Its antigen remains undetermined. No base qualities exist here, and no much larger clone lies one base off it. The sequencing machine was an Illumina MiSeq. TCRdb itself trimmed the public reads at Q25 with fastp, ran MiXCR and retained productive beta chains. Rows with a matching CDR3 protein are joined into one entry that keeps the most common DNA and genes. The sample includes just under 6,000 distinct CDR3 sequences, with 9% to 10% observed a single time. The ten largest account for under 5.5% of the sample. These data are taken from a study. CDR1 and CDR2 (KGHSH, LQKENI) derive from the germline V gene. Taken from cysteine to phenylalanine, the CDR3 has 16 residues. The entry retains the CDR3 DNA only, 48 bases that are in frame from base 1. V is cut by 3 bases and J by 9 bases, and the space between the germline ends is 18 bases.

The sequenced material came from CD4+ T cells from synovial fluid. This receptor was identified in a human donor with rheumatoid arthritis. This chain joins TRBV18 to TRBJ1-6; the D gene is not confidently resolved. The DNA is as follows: TGTGCCAGCTCACCCAGTGATTCCCGGGCAGGTTCACCCCTCCACTTT. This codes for CASSPSDSRAGSPLHF.